This T cell receptor (beta chain) was obtained from a study of PD-L1 blockade in urothelial cancer. Study-level information: T cell content in blood samples showed a median of around 140,000.

The method was immunoSEQ multiplex PCR; TCRdb's version includes in-frame clones alone and lacks a portion of them. This table has tens of thousands of clones, roughly 78% appearing once. The V end was cut by 4 bases, the J end by 0 bases, with 10 bases between. The CDR3 covers 15 residues. In germline, CDR1 is MGHDK, CDR2 SYGVNS. The chain couples TRBV25-1 to TRBJ1-3, with unresolved D. The sequenced sample was PBMCs, obtained around atezolizumab (anti-PD-L1) treatment. This TCR derives from a man between 70 and 80 years old with urothelial cancer. The CDR3 here is CASSGGWVSGNTIYF. CDR3 DNA sequence: TGTGCCAGCAGTGGAGGATGGGTCTCTGGAAACACCATATATTTT.